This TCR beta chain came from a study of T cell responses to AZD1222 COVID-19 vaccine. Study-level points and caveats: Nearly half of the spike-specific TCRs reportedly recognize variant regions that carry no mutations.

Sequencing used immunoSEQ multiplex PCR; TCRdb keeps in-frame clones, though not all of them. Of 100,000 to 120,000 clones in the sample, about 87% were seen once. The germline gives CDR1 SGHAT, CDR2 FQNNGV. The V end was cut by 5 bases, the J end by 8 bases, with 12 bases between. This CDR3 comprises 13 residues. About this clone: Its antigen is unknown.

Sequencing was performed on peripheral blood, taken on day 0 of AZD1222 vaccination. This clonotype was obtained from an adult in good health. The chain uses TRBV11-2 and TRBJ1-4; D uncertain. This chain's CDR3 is CASSPNSHEKLFF. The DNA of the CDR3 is TGTGCCAGCAGCCCGAACTCACACGAAAAACTGTTTTTT.